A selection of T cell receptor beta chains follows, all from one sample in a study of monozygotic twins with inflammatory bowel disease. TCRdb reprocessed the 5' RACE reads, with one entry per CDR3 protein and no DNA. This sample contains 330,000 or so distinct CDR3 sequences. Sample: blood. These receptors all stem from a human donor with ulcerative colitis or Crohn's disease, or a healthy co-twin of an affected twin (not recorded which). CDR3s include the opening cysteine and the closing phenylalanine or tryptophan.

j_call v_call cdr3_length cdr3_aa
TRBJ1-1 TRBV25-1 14 CATQRGGGTTEAFF
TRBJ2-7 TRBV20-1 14 CSARNLAENYEQYF
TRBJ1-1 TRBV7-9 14 CASSLGLGDTEAFF
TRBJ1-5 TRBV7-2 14 CASSAGGGNQPQHF
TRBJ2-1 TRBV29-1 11 CSVVAGNEQFF
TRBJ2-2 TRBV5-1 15 CASSLATQGPGELFF
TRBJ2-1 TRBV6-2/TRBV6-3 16 CASTLSGGSSYNEQFF
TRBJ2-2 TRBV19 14 CASSIGQGTGELFF
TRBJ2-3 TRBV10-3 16 CAISESPGLETDTQYF
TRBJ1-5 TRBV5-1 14 CASSLGQEGQPQHF
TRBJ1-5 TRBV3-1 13 CASSRYSNQPQHF
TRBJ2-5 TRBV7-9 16 CASSATGLAGEETQYF
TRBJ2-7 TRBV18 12 CASSPSGDEQYF
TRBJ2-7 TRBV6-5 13 CASSFRGRYEQYF
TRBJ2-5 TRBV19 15 CASSTLRDTQETQYF
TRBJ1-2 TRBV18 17 CASSATAEKGGNYGYTF
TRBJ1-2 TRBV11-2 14 CASSSGQTYYGYTF
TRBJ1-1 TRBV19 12 CATIDKNTEAFF
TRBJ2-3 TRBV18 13 CASSPGTSDTQYF
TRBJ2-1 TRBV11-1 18 CASSPRLAGGPSYNEQFF
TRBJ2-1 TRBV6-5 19 CASSYYPPLAGNSYNEQFF
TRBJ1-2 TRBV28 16 CASSLRAGGANYGYTF
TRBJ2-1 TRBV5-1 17 CASSWGGLAGVGNEQFF
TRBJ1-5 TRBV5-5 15 CASSLGGQGNQPQHF
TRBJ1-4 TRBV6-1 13 CAITGQFNEKLFF
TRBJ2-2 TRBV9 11 CASRSQGELFF
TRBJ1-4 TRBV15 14 CATSPENRNEKLFF
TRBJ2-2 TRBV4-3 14 CASSHTTGAGELFF
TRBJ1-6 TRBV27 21 CASSSVPFYGPGSSYNSPLHF
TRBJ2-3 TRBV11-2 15 CASSLEPRSTDTQYF
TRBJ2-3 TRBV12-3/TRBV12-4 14 CASSFKLGSDTQYF
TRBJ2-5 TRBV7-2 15 CASSFDRGSQETQYF
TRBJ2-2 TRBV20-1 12 CSADSEAGELFF
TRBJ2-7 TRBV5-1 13 CASSEGQTYEQYF
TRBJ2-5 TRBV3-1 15 CASSPTKGRQETQYF
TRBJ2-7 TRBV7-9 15 CASSGSTKVTYEQYF
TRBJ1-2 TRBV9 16 CASSYDPGIFNYGYTF
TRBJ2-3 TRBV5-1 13 CASSPPSSDTQYF
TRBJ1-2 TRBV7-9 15 CASSPPGQYNYGYTF
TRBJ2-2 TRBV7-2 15 CASSSHGRNTGELFF
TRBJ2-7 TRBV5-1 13 CASRPDRSYEQYF
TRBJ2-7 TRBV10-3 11 CAIQSYNEQYF
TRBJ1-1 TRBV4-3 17 CASSQEPLGGRNTEAFF
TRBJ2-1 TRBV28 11 CASRTGTRSFF
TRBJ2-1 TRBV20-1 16 CSASDPNRGSNNEQFF
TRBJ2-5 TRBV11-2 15 CASSLATGPGETQYF
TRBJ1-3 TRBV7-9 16 CASTTGGSSSGNTIYF
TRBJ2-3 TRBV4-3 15 CASSYRQASTDTQYF
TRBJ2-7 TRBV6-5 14 CASSYSTGAYEQYF
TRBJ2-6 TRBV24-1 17 CATAGTGISIGANVLTF
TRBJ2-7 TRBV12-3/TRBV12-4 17 CASSLFRGGQGAHEQYF
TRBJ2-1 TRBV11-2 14 CASSLGDRYNEQFF
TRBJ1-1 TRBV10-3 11 CASREGSEAFF
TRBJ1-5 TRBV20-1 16 CSARGGQLPDNQPQHF
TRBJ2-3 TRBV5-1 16 CASSPYWVLGGDTQYF
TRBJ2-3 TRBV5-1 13 CASSLDPSDTQYF
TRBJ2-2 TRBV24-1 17 CATSDRRQGTSSGELFF
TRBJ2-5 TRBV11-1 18 CASSLGVWRKGYGETQYF
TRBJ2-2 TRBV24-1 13 CATGHRPTGELFF